These T cell receptor beta chains were read from a single sample in a study of STAT5B mutations in CD4+ large granular lymphocyte leukemia. The data were produced by immunoSEQ multiplex PCR, yet TCRdb's version contains in-frame clones alone and is incomplete. Of about 30,000 clones listed, around 80% are singletons. The sequenced sample was CD4+ T cells from blood buffy coats. These TCRs come from a human donor in good health. CDR3s leave out the opening cysteine and the closing phenylalanine or tryptophan. Fields, in order: CDR3 length, V gene, J gene, CDR3 protein.

16	TRBV19	TRBJ1-5	ASSRESAGPTSNQPQH
13	TRBV7-3	TRBJ2-5	ASSPQAGATETQY
14	TRBV2	TRBJ2-1	ASSAASVIPYNEQF
11	TRBV7-2	TRBJ1-1	ASGRDREAEAF
10	TRBV30	TRBJ1-2	ASPDTRRGYT
13	TRBV9	TRBJ1-6	ASSVSPGGNSPLH
13	TRBV19	TRBJ2-2	ASSVTGLVTGELF
11	TRBV6-5	TRBJ2-1	ASSLDRSKGQF
9	TRBV30	TRBJ1-2	AWRAGGGYT
13	TRBV19	TRBJ2-6	ASTPVGAGANVLT
13	TRBV9	TRBJ1-3	ASSALTGVGNTIY
12	TRBV4-1	TRBJ1-5	ASSQDRDHQPQH
14	TRBV7-2	TRBJ1-3	ASSHGQGMPGNTIY
13	TRBV10-2	TRBJ2-2	ASTEWTGGTGELF
17	TRBV7-9	TRBJ2-5	ASSWPTGIGVAWQETQY
11	TRBV7-6	TRBJ2-1	ASSAGPRGEQF
13	TRBV12-5	TRBJ2-3	ASAPPGQLTDTQY
13	TRBV18	TRBJ1-1	ASSPQGGTRTEAF
12	TRBV7-8	TRBJ2-5	ASSSGTGQETQY
14	TRBV4-3	TRBJ2-1	ASSQDPGISYNEQF
12	TRBV2	TRBJ1-4	ASRVYSANEKLF
14	TRBV6-5	TRBJ2-5	ASSFGQGQPQETQY
10	TRBV30	TRBJ2-7	AWTSATYEQY
13	TRBV5-1	TRBJ1-5	ASSWGGASNQPQH
12	TRBV7-3	TRBJ1-1	ASSINWLNTEAF
11	TRBV27	TRBJ2-2	ASGGAGTGELF
14	TRBV11-3	TRBJ2-3	ASSSGLYGGTDTQY
9	TRBV6-1	TRBJ2-7	ASSYGREQY